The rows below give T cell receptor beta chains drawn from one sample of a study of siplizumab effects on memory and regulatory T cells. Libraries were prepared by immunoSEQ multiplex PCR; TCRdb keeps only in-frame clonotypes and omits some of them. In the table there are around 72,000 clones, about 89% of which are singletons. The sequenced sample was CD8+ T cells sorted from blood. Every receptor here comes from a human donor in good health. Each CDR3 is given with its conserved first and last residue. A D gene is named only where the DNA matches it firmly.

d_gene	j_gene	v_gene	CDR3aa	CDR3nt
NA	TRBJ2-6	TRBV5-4	CASSLVGAGANVLTF	TGTGCCAGCAGCTTGGTCGGAGCTGGGGCCAACGTCCTGACTTTC
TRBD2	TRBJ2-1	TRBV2	CASINSLAGGLYNEQFF	TGTGCCAGCATAAACTCTCTAGCGGGAGGATTATACAATGAGCAGTTCTTC
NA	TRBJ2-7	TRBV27	CASSSVAWIHEQYF	TGTGCCAGCAGTTCCGTGGCCTGGATCCACGAGCAGTACTTC
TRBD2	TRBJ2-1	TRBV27	CASSAGTSGYNEQFF	TGTGCCAGCTCCGCCGGGACTAGCGGCTACAATGAGCAGTTCTTC
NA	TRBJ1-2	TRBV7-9	CASSATQNPPIFYTF	TGTGCCAGCAGCGCGACTCAGAATCCCCCTATATTTTACACCTTC
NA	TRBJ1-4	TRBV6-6	CASSYSKGGRGEKLFF	TGTGCCAGCAGTTACTCGAAAGGAGGGAGGGGTGAAAAACTGTTTTTT
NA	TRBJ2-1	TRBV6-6	CASSYIRDEQFF	TGTGCCAGCAGTTACATAAGGGATGAGCAGTTCTTC
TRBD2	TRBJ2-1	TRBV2	CASSLQTSGSYNEQFF	TGTGCCAGCAGCTTGCAAACTAGCGGGAGCTACAATGAGCAGTTCTTC
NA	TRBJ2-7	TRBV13	CASSLSRAYEQYF	TGTGCCAGCAGCTTAAGCAGAGCCTACGAGCAGTACTTC
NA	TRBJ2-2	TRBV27	CASSIVTGELFF	TGTGCCAGCAGTATTGTCACCGGGGAGCTGTTTTTT
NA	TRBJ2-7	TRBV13	CASSFRFGIHEQYF	TGTGCCAGCAGCTTCAGGTTCGGCATCCACGAGCAGTACTTC
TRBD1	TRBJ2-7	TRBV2	CARKSPGQGFIEQYF	TGTGCCAGGAAGTCCCCCGGACAGGGATTCATTGAGCAGTACTTC
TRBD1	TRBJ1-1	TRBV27	CASSRGTGGWEAFF	TGTGCCAGCAGTCGCGGGACAGGGGGCTGGGAAGCTTTCTTT
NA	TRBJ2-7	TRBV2	CASSDRSGVEQYF	TGTGCCAGCAGTGATCGTTCAGGGGTTGAGCAGTACTTC
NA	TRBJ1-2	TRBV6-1	CASSGSTRAARGRKTYGYTF	TGTGCCAGCAGTGGATCGACGAGAGCAGCGCGTGGGAGAAAGACCTATGGCTACACCTTC